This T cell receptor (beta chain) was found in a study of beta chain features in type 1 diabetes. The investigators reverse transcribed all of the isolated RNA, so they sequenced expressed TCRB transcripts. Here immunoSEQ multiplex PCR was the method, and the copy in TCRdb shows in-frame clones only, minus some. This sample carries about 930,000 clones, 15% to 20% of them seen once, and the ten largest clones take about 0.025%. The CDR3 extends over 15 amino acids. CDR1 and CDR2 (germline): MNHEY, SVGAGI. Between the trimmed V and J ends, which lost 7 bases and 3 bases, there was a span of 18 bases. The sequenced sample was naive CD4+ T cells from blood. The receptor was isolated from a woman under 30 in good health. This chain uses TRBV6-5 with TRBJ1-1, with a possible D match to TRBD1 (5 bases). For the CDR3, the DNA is TGTGCCAGCATCCCAAGCGGGGGTTGGTACACTGAAGCTTTCTTT. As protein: CASIPSGGWYTEAFF.